This T cell receptor (beta chain) emerged from a study of blood T cells in healthy people across ages. For the second PCR, which ran for about 7 to 11 cycles, a sample-barcoded 5' primer and a J-beta primer mix were used. Each CDR3 protein is one row after TCRdb ran MiXCR on the 5' RACE reads. Among under 1 million distinct CDR3 sequences listed, around 43% were seen once. The CDR3 loop spans 17 amino acids. Germline V gene data show CDR1 as SGHRS and CDR2 as YFSETQ. The V end lost 2 bases, the J end lost 0 bases, and 16 bases lay between the germline ends. The chain couples TRBV5-1 to TRBJ2-3; D is perhaps TRBD2 (5 bases). Sequences were obtained from blood. This clonotype was sampled from a man in his fifties or sixties in good health. For the CDR3, the DNA is TGCGCCAGCAGCTTCGGAAGCGGCCGACTGAGCACAGATACGCAGTATTTT. As protein: CASSFGSGRLSTDTQYF.